This T cell receptor (beta chain) came from a study of read filtering for tumor transcriptome and immune sequencing. Study in general: 8 or 9 patients were R-ISS I, some 15 were R-ISS II, over 5 were R-ISS III.

This clonotype was detected many times. Germline assignment: CDR1 SQVTM and CDR2 ANQGSEA. The CDR3 contains 12 residues. Trimming pared 4 bases from V and 6 bases from J, leaving 10 bases between. Sampling of bone marrow took place during active disease in every patient. Molecular barcoded adaptors covering alpha/delta and beta/gamma chains were used on around 400 ng RNA. TCRdb re-analysed the reads in MiXCR, keeping a single row per CDR3 protein. The sample has about 86,000 distinct CDR3 sequences; over 9% are singletons. Input material: a population of CD138-negative cells sorted from bone marrow. J is TRBJ2-1 and V is TRBV29-1; D remains ambiguous. This clonotype originated in a donor at least 40 years old with multiple myeloma. The DNA for the CDR3 is TGCAGCGTTGGGGTTGAATCCAATGAGCAGTTCTTC. Protein sequence: CSVGVESNEQFF.